This TCR beta chain derives from a study of blood T cell repertoires in COVID-19 (TCRdb year 2020). Regarding the complete study: Collaborator samples came from the United States, Italy and Spain and covered acute and convalescent phases of COVID-19. A de-identified subject ID, COVID-19 status, age in years and sex were almost always included in the sample metadata. The material from the prospective study consisted of cDNA or gDNA derived from T cells, B-cell-depleted T cells, or PBMCs. Samples were obtained from the ongoing ImmuneRACE study (first 160 participants) and from some 1,300 subjects provided by 6 global collaborators. Where available, HLA class I and class II types were taken from metadata supplied by the sample provider and were not determined by assay-based typing. Subjects who had been exposed to COVID-19, were actively infected with it, or had recovered from it provided the deeply sampled blood TCRbeta repertoires that made up the dataset. The repertoires were made available in a free public database intended to serve as a resource for research on the immune response to SARS-CoV-2. General study outcomes and caveats: Clinical and demographic metadata were provided uncurated, with the amount varying by source and participant.

The collaborating institutions used their own protocols to collect whole blood in K2EDTA tubes. For TCRbeta analysis, collaborators shipped samples as frozen whole blood, isolated PBMCs, or DNA extracted from either of those sample types. TCRbeta CDR3 regions were amplified from genomic DNA using the immunoSEQ Assay, a bias-controlled multiplex PCR. As for the authors' bioinformatics: Within the assay, amplification of reference gene primers was used to estimate how many nucleated cells each sample contained. To quantify the absolute abundance of each unique TCRbeta CDR3 rearrangement, sequence reads were collapsed and filtered. For each sample, productive Simpson clonality was calculated as the square root of Simpson's diversity index over productive rearrangements. TCRdb stores this immuneACCESS table with in-frame sequences only. Part of the clones is absent; in the studies checked, under half of the shortfall reflects unresolved V genes, and no reason is known for the rest. V and J calls and clone size are given by that table; D and trimming were obtained from the DNA. The sample data list some 80,000 clones, and approximately 80% of these were observed just once. Approximately 12% of the sample is taken by the ten largest.

With respect to this clone: Its antigen is currently not known. No base qualities exist here, and no much larger clone lies one base off it.

The germline V gene (reference sequence) provides CDR1 SEHNR and CDR2 FQNEAQ. The CDR3 starts with the cysteine, ends with the phenylalanine, and has 15 residues. The retained sequence is limited to the CDR3, 45 bases, with the frame set at the first base. At the junction V is shortened by 2 bases and J by 10 bases, with 15 bases in between. This receptor was identified in a man older than 75 with acute or convalescent COVID-19. Sequenced: peripheral blood. The chain links TRBV7-9 with TRBJ1-6; the D gene is perhaps TRBD1, on 6 matching bases. The CDR3: CASSLRGSGDSPLHF. Here is the DNA: TGTGCCAGCAGCTTAAGGGGGTCAGGGGACTCACCCCTCCACTTT.